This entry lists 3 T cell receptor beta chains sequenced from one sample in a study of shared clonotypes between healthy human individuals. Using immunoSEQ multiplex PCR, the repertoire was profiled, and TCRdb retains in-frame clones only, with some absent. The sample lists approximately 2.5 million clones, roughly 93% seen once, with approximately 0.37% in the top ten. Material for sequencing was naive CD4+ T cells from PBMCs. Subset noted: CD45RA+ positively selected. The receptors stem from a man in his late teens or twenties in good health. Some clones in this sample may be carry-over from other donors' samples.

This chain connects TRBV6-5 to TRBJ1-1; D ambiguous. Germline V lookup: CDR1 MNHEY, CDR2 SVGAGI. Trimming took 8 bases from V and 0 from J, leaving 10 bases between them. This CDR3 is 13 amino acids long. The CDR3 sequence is CASWRGVNTEAFF. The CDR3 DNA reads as TGTGCCAGCTGGCGGGGAGTGAACACTGAAGCTTTCTTT.

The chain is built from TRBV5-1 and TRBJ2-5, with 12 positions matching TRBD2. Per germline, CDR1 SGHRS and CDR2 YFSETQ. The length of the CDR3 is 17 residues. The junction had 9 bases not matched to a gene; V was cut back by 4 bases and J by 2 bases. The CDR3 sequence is CASSQSGTSGWQETQYF. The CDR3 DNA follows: TGCGCCAGCAGCCAATCAGGGACTAGCGGGTGGCAAGAGACCCAGTACTTC.

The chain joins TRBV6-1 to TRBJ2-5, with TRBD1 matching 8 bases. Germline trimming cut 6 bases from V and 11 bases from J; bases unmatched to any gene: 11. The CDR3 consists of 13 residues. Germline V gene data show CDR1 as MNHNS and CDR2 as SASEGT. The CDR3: CASRDRAAREQYF. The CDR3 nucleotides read TGTGCCAGCAGGGACAGGGCAGCTCGAGAGCAGTACTTC.